These T cell receptor beta chains were read from a single sample in a study of T cell responses to AZD1222 COVID-19 vaccine. Generated by immunoSEQ multiplex PCR, the TCRdb table keeps only in-frame clones and is missing some. The sample comprises around 140,000 clones, around 90% of which are singletons, and 4% rests with the top ten. Sequenced material: peripheral blood, taken 28 days after the second AZD1222 dose. The receptors shown here come from an adult who received the AZD1222 COVID-19 vaccine. Both conserved end residues are part of each CDR3. The order of the fields is D gene, V gene, clone size, J gene, CDR3 protein, CDR3 DNA. A D gene is named only where the DNA matches it firmly. Clone size, where shown, is once, few, many, or a class for clones that have expanded.

d_call: TRBD2
v_call: TRBV6-2/TRBV6-3
clone_size: -
j_call: TRBJ2-5
cdr3_aa: CASSRTSGLQETQYF
cdr3_nt: TGTGCCAGCAGTCGTACTAGCGGCCTTCAGGAGACCCAGTACTTC

d_call: -
v_call: TRBV3-1/TRBV3-2
clone_size: few
j_call: TRBJ1-2
cdr3_aa: CASSRIWTAYGYTF
cdr3_nt: TGTGCCAGCAGCCGAATTTGGACAGCCTATGGCTACACCTTC

d_call: -
v_call: TRBV10-3
clone_size: -
j_call: TRBJ1-1
cdr3_aa: CAISEPEGGQPEAFF
cdr3_nt: TGTGCCATCAGTGAGCCCGAGGGGGGGCAGCCTGAAGCTTTCTTT

d_call: TRBD1
v_call: TRBV27
clone_size: -
j_call: TRBJ2-7
cdr3_aa: CASRRTGAYEQYF
cdr3_nt: TGTGCCAGCAGAAGGACAGGGGCCTACGAGCAGTACTTC

d_call: -
v_call: TRBV15
clone_size: -
j_call: TRBJ2-7
cdr3_aa: CATTRGAGGEQYF
cdr3_nt: TGTGCCACCACGCGTGGGGCAGGAGGCGAGCAGTACTTC

d_call: TRBD1
v_call: TRBV9
clone_size: -
j_call: TRBJ2-7
cdr3_aa: CASSSSGTGPAEQYF
cdr3_nt: TGTGCCAGCAGCTCTTCCGGGACAGGGCCCGCCGAGCAGTACTTC

d_call: -
v_call: TRBV5-1
clone_size: -
j_call: TRBJ2-2
cdr3_aa: CASRPGLRSGELFF
cdr3_nt: TGCGCCAGCAGACCCGGACTACGTTCTGGGGAGCTGTTTTTT

d_call: -
v_call: TRBV25-1
clone_size: few
j_call: TRBJ2-7
cdr3_aa: CASSRTEPYEQYF
cdr3_nt: TGTGCCAGCTCAAGGACGGAGCCCTACGAGCAGTACTTC

d_call: TRBD1
v_call: TRBV10-1
clone_size: few
j_call: TRBJ1-5
cdr3_aa: CASSNHRGRYSNQPQHF
cdr3_nt: TGCGCCAGCTCCAATCATAGGGGGCGTTATAGCAATCAGCCCCAGCATTTT

d_call: -
v_call: TRBV29-1
clone_size: -
j_call: TRBJ2-3
cdr3_aa: CSVDGAPSPDTQYF
cdr3_nt: TGCAGCGTTGACGGCGCACCCAGCCCAGATACGCAGTATTTT

d_call: -
v_call: TRBV2
clone_size: -
j_call: TRBJ2-7
cdr3_aa: CASNRDRRYEQYF
cdr3_nt: TGTGCCAGCAATCGGGACCGCCGCTACGAGCAGTACTTC

d_call: TRBD2
v_call: TRBV7-3
clone_size: -
j_call: TRBJ2-7
cdr3_aa: CASSPRGGAGAYEQYF
cdr3_nt: TGTGCCAGCAGCCCTCGGGGGGGAGCGGGGGCCTACGAGCAGTACTTC

d_call: -
v_call: TRBV6-5
clone_size: -
j_call: TRBJ2-1
cdr3_aa: CASSSRAGYNEQFF
cdr3_nt: TGTGCCAGCAGCTCTCGGGCGGGGTACAATGAGCAGTTCTTC

d_call: -
v_call: TRBV7-2
clone_size: -
j_call: TRBJ1-5
cdr3_aa: CASSFFDQPQHF
cdr3_nt: TGTGCCAGCAGCTTCTTCGATCAGCCCCAGCATTTT

d_call: -
v_call: TRBV28
clone_size: -
j_call: TRBJ1-2
cdr3_aa: CASINWGRAYGYTF
cdr3_nt: TGTGCCAGCATCAACTGGGGCAGGGCCTATGGCTACACCTTC

d_call: -
v_call: TRBV24-1
clone_size: -
j_call: TRBJ2-6
cdr3_aa: CATSDRQGRSGANVLTF
cdr3_nt: TGTGCCACCAGTGATAGGCAGGGAAGGTCTGGGGCCAACGTCCTGACTTTC

d_call: -
v_call: TRBV5-4
clone_size: -
j_call: TRBJ2-7
cdr3_aa: CASSLSRAGEQYF
cdr3_nt: TGTGCCAGCAGCTTGTCGAGGGCGGGGGAGCAGTACTTC

d_call: -
v_call: TRBV18
clone_size: -
j_call: TRBJ2-7
cdr3_aa: CASSRWESIYEQYF
cdr3_nt: TGTGCCAGCTCACGTTGGGAGAGTATCTACGAGCAGTACTTC

d_call: -
v_call: TRBV27
clone_size: -
j_call: TRBJ1-2
cdr3_aa: CASSLRGGANYGYTF
cdr3_nt: TGTGCCAGCAGTTTGAGGGGGGGAGCTAACTATGGCTACACCTTC

d_call: -
v_call: TRBV4-3
clone_size: -
j_call: TRBJ1-1
cdr3_aa: CASSPASARAPSPEAFF
cdr3_nt: TGCGCCAGCAGCCCCGCATCCGCCAGGGCGCCAAGCCCTGAAGCTTTCTTT

d_call: TRBD1
v_call: TRBV15
clone_size: -
j_call: TRBJ2-7
cdr3_aa: CATSREGTGSYEQYF
cdr3_nt: TGTGCCACCAGCAGAGAAGGGACAGGGTCTTACGAGCAGTACTTC

d_call: TRBD2
v_call: TRBV19
clone_size: -
j_call: TRBJ2-7
cdr3_aa: CASSFRAGVDEQYF
cdr3_nt: TGTGCCAGTAGTTTCCGAGCGGGGGTCGACGAGCAGTACTTC